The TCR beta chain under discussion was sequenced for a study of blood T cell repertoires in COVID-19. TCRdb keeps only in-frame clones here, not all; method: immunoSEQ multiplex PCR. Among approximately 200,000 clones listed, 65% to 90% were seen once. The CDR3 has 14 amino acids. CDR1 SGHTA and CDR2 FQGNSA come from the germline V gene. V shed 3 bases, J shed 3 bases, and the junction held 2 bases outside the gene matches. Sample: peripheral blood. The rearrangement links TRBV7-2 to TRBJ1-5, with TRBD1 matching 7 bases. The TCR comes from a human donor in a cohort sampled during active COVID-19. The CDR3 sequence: CASSLDRFNQPQHF. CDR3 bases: TGTGCCAGCAGCTTGGACAGGTTCAATCAGCCCCAGCATTTT.